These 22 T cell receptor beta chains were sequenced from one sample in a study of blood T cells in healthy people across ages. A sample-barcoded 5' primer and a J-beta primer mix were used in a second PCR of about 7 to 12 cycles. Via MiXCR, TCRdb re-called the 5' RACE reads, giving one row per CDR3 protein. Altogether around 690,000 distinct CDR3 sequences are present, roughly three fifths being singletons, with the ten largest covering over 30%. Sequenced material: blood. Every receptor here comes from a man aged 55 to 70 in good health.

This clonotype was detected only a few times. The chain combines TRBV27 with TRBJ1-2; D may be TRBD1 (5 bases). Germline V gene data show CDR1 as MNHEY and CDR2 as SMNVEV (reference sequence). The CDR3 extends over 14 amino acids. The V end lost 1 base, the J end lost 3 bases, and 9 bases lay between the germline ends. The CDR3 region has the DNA TGTGCCAGCAGTTTATTTGGAGGGGACTATGGCTACACCTTC. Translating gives CASSLFGGDYGYTF.

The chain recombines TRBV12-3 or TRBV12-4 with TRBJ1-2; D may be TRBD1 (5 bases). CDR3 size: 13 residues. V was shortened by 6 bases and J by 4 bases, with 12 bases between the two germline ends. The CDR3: CASSKITGYGYTF. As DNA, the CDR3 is TGTGCCAGCAGCAAAATAACAGGCTATGGCTACACCTTC.

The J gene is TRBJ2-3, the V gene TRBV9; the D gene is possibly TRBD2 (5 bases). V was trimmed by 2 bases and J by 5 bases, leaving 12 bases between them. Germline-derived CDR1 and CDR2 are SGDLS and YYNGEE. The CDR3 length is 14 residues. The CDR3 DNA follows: TGTGCCAGCAGCGTTGAAAACGGGATAGATACGCAGTATTTT. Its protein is CASSVENGIDTQYF.

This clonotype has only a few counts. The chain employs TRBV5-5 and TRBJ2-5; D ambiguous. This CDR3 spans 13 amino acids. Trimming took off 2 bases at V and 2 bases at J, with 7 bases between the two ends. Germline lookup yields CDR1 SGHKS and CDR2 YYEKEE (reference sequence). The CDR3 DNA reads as TGTGCCAGCAGCTTTGACCAACAAGAGACCCAGTACTTC. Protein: CASSFDQQETQYF. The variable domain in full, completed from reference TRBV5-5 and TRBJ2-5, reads DAGVTQSPTHLIKTRGQQVTLRCSPISGHKSVSWYQQVLGQGPQFIFQYYEKEERGRGNFPDRFSARQFPNYSSELNVNALLLGDSALYLCASSFDQQETQYFGPGTRLLVL.

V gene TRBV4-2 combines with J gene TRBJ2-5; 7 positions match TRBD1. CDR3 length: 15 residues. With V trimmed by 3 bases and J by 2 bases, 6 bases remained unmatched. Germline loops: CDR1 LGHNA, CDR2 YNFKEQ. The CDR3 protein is CASSQIDRDQETQYF. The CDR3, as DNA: TGTGCCAGCAGCCAGATCGACAGGGATCAAGAGACCCAGTACTTC.

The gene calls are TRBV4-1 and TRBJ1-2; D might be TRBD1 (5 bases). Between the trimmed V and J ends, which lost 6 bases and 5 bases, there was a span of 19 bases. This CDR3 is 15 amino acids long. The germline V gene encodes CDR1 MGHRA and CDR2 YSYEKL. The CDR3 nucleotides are TGCGCCAGCAGTTTAGGCCAGGGTCTAAGATATGGCTACACCTTC. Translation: CASSLGQGLRYGYTF.

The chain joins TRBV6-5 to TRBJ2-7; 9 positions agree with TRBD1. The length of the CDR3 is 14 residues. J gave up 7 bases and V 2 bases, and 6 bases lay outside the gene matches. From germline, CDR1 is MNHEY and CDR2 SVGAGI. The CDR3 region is CASSYDRGTGEQYF. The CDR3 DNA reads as TGTGCCAGCAGTTACGACAGGGGGACGGGGGAGCAGTACTTC.

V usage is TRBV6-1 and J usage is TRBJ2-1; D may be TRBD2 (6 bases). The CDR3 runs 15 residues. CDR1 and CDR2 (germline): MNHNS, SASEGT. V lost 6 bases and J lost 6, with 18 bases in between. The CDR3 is CASRIPGTGGNEQFF. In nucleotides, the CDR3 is TGTGCCAGCAGAATCCCCGGGACTGGGGGCAATGAGCAGTTCTTC.

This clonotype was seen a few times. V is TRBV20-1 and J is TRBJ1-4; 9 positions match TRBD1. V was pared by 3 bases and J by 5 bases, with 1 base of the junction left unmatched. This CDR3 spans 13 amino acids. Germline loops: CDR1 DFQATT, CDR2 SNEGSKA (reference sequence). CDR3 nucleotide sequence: TGCAGTGCTAGTGACAGGGGGAATGAAAAACTGTTTTTT. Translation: CSASDRGNEKLFF.

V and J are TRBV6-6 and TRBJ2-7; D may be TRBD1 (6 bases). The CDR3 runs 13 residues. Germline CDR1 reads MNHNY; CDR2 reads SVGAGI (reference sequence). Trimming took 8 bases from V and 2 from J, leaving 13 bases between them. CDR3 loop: CASGRQETYEQYF. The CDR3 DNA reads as TGTGCCAGCGGCCGACAGGAAACCTACGAGCAGTACTTC.

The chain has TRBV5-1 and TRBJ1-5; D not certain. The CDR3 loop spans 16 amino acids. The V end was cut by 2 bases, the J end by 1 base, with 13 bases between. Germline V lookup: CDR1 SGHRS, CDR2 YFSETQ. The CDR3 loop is CASSFLDRLSNQPQHF. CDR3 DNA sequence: TGCGCCAGCAGCTTTTTAGATAGGCTAAGCAATCAGCCCCAGCATTTT.

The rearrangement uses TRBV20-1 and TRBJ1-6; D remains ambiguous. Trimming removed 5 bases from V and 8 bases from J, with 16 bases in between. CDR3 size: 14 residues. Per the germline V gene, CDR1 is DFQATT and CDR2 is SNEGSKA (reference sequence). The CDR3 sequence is CSAPTRLRDSPLHF. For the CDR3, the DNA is TGCAGTGCTCCGACCCGTCTGAGGGATTCACCCCTCCACTTT.

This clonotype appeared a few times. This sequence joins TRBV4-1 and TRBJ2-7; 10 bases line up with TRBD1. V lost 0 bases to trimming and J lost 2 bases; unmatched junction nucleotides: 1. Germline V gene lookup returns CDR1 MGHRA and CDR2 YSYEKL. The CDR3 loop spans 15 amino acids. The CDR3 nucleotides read TGCGCCAGCAGCCAAGAAGGGACAGGGGCCTACGAGCAGTACTTC. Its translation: CASSQEGTGAYEQYF.

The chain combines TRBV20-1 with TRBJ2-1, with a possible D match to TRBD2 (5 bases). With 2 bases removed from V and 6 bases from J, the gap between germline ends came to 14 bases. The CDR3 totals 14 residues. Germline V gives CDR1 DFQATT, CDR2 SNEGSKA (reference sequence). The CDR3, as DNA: TGCAGTGCTAGACCCAGCGGCAGCGCCAATGAGCAGTTCTTC. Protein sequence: CSARPSGSANEQFF.

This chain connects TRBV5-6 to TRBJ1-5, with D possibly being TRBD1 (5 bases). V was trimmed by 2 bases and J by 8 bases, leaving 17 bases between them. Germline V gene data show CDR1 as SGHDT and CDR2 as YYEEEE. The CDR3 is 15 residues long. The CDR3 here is CASSFFSGVEKPQHF. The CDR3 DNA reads TGTGCCAGCAGCTTCTTTTCGGGGGTAGAGAAGCCCCAGCATTTT.

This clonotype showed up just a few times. The CDR3 loop reads CASRTGRNNYGYTF. The CDR3 nucleotides are TGCGCCAGCCGGACAGGCCGGAATAACTATGGCTACACCTTC. V and J are TRBV5-1 and TRBJ1-2; the match to TRBD1 covers 7 bases. V lost 7 bases to trimming and J lost 1 base; unmatched junction nucleotides: 7. Germline-derived CDR1 and CDR2 are SGHRS and YFSETQ. The CDR3 is 14 residues long.

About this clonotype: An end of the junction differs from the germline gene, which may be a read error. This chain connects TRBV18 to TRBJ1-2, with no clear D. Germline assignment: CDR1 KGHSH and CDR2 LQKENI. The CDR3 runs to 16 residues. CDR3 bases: TGTGCCAGTTCACCACCGGATGGACGTGCGGGCTATGGCTACACCTTC. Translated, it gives CASSPPDGRAGYGYTF.

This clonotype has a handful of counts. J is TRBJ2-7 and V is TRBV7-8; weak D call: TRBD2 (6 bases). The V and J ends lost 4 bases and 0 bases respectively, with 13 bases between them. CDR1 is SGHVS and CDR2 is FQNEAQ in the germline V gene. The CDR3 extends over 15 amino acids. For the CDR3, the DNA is TGTGCCAGCAGCTACAGAATGGGGGGCTCCTACGAGCAGTACTTC. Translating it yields CASSYRMGGSYEQYF.

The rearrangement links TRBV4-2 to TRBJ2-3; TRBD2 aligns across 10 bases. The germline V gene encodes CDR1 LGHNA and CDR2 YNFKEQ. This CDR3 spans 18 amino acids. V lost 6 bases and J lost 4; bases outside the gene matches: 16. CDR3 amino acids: CASSPRVLAGAKADTQYF. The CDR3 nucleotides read TGTGCCAGCAGTCCAAGGGTTCTAGCGGGGGCCAAAGCAGATACGCAGTATTTT.

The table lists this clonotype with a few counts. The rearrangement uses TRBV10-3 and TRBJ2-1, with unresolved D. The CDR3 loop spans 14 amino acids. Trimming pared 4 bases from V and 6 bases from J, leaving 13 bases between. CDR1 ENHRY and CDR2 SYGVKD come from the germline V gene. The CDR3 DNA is TGTGCCATCAGTGGTAGGCCTGACCGCAATGAGCAGTTCTTC. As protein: CAISGRPDRNEQFF.

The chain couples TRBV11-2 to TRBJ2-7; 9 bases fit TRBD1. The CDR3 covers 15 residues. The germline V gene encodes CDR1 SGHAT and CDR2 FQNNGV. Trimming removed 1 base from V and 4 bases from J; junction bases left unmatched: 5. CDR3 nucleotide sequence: TGTGCCAGCAGCTTAGCTTTCGGACAGGGGTACGAGCAGTACTTC. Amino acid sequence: CASSLAFGQGYEQYF.

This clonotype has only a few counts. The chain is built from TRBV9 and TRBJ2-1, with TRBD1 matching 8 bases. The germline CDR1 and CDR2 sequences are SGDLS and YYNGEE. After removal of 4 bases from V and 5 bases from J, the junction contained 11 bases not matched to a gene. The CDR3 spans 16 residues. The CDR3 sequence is CASSLRTGKGDNEQFF. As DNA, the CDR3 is TGTGCCAGCAGCCTAAGGACAGGGAAGGGGGACAATGAGCAGTTCTTC.